What follows are 26 T cell receptor beta chains derived from one specimen sequenced in a study of glioma-infiltrating T cells (TCRdb year 2016). The reads were generated on an Illumina MiSeq. TCR alpha and beta CDR3 regions were amplified with the iRepertoire nested amplicon-rescue multiplex PCR (arm-PCR) platform from RNA. The public reads were reprocessed in TCRdb via fastp at Q25 and MiXCR, keeping in-frame beta chains. Each record represents a unique CDR3 protein, reported with the most common genes and DNA among its rows. This sample has under 200,000 distinct CDR3 sequences in its table, and around 40% of those were observed once. Over 4% of the sample lies in the top ten. The sequenced sample consisted of glioma tissue, nonneoplastic brain tissue, or PBMCs (not recorded which). These TCRs come from a human donor with low-grade glioma or glioblastoma, undergoing nonglioma brain surgery, or in good health (not recorded which).

Details on this clonotype: A single base separates this from a much larger clone, so it may be a read error. The chain carries TRBV24-1 and TRBJ1-5; possible D gene TRBD1, 5 bases. The CDR3 contains 14 residues. Trimming took 6 bases from V and 6 from J, leaving 14 bases between them. Germline V lookup: CDR1 KGHDR, CDR2 SFDVKD. CDR3 bases: TGTGCCACCAGTTGTGGAGGGGTTACTCAGCCCCAGCATTTT. The encoded protein is CATSCGGVTQPQHF.

On this clonotype itself: Given a much more abundant clone one base away, this may be a read error. The V gene is TRBV12-3 or TRBV12-4, the J gene TRBJ2-1, with a tentative D call TRBD2 (5 bases). CDR3 length: 12 residues. The CDR3 loop reads CASSLVEGEQLF. CDR3 nucleotide sequence: TGTGCCAGCAGTTTAGTAGAGGGTGAGCAGTTATTC.

The chain couples TRBV12-3 or TRBV12-4 to TRBJ1-5, with D tentatively TRBD1 (6 bases). The CDR3 contains 14 residues. V was cut by 5 bases and J by 8 bases, with 16 bases left in between. CDR3 coding DNA: TGTGCCAGCAGTCGTACAGGGTTGGGAAAGCCCCAGCATTTT. This gives the protein CASSRTGLGKPQHF.

This clonotype has only a few counts. A much larger clone is a single base away; this may be a read error. The chain employs TRBV20-1 and TRBJ1-5, with D perhaps TRBD1 (5 bases). CDR1 and CDR2 (germline): DFQATT, SNEGSKA (reference sequence). The ends were cut back, 0 bases at V and 14 bases at J, with 20 bases in the middle. CDR3 length: 14 residues. This chain's CDR3 is CSARDVGVSWAKHF. The CDR3, as DNA: TGCAGTGCTAGAGATGTGGGGGTAAGCTGGGCCAAGCATTTT.

The chain employs TRBV4-3 and TRBJ2-1; tentative D call: TRBD2 (5 bases). The CDR3 loop spans 15 amino acids. With 5 bases removed from V and 3 bases from J, the gap between germline ends came to 14 bases. Germline V gives CDR1 LGHNA, CDR2 YSLEER. The CDR3 loop is CASSLELVFYNEQFF. The CDR3 DNA reads TGCGCCAGCAGCTTGGAACTAGTTTTCTACAATGAGCAGTTCTTC.

This clonotype was observed a few times. This chain uses TRBV7-9 with TRBJ2-3, with D unresolved. Germline V gene sequence: CDR1 SEHNR, CDR2 FQNEAQ (reference sequence). The germline V and J ends were trimmed by 5 bases and 0 bases, with 15 bases remaining between them. CDR3 length equals 16 residues. Written as DNA, the CDR3 is TGTGCCAGCAGCCCACCTTCCGGCACCAGCACAGATACGCAGTATTTT. This encodes CASSPPSGTSTDTQYF.

This chain links TRBV6-1 with TRBJ2-7, with unresolved D. Trimming took 6 bases from V and 1 from J, leaving 13 bases between them. CDR3 length equals 14 residues. CDR1 MNHNS and CDR2 SASEGT come from the germline V gene. CDR3 loop: CASRKERQSYEQYF. CDR3 sequence (DNA): TGTGCCAGCAGGAAAGAAAGACAATCCTACGAGCAGTACTTC.

About this clonotype: A read error may explain this, as a much larger clone is one base away. This chain uses TRBV19 with TRBJ2-2; no firm D call. V was pared by 3 bases and J by 10 bases, with 9 bases between. The CDR3 consists of 12 residues. The germline CDR1 and CDR2 sequences are LNHDA and SQIVND (reference sequence). Here the CDR3 DNA reads TGTGCCAGTAGTATGGCGGCCGCGGAGCTGTTTTTT. This codes for CASSMAAAELFF.

This clonotype was seen a handful of times. CDR3 bases: TGTGCCAGCAGTGCTCTAGCGGGAGGGGATGAGCAGTTCTTC. It translates to CASSALAGGDEQFF. The rearrangement links TRBV6-5 to TRBJ2-1; TRBD2 matches 12 bases. V dropped 5 bases and J dropped 8; count of bases not matched to a gene: 4. This CDR3 has 14 amino acids. Germline V CDR1 and CDR2: MNHEY, SVGAGI.

This clonotype was seen a few times. This rearrangement joins TRBV10-3 to TRBJ2-2; D tentatively reads TRBD1 or TRBD2 (5 bases each). The CDR3 length is 14 residues. Trimming stripped 7 bases from V and 5 bases from J, with 14 bases between. Germline CDR1 and CDR2: ENHRY and SYGVKD. CDR3 nucleotides: TGTGCCATCATGGGGGATAAGGAAACCGGGGAGCTGTTTTTT. This codes for CAIMGDKETGELFF.

This clonotype was counted ten times or more. This sequence joins TRBV27 and TRBJ2-2, with 7 bases fitting TRBD2. Trimming took 5 bases from V and 6 from J; bases not matched to a gene: 3. The CDR3 totals 13 residues. Germline CDR1 and CDR2: MNHEY and SMNVEV (reference sequence). The chain's CDR3 is CASSITSAGELFF. The CDR3 nucleotides read TGTGCCAGCAGTATAACTAGCGCCGGGGAGCTGTTTTTT.

This clonotype appeared many times. The chain carries TRBV5-1 and TRBJ2-5; D is unresolved. CDR3 size: 13 residues. Per germline, CDR1 SGHRS and CDR2 YFSETQ. Trimming took off 0 bases at V and 4 bases at J, with 7 bases between the two ends. The CDR3 DNA reads as TGCGCCAGCAGCTTGGACAGTGCAGAGACCCAGTACTTC. This codes for CASSLDSAETQYF.

The J gene is TRBJ1-5, the V gene TRBV19, with a weak D call TRBD1 (5 bases). CDR1 and CDR2 from the germline V gene are LNHDA and SQIVND (reference sequence). The CDR3 covers 12 residues. V lost 5 bases and J 8 bases, leaving 10 bases between the germline ends. This CDR3 is CASSGGNEPQHF. The CDR3 coding sequence is TGTGCCAGTAGTGGGGGGAATGAGCCCCAGCATTTT.

This clonotype was picked up many times. V and J are TRBV6-1 and TRBJ2-7, with 12 bases identical to TRBD2. From germline, CDR1 is MNHNS and CDR2 SASEGT. With V trimmed by 8 bases and J by 5 bases, 4 bases remained unmatched. CDR3 length: 13 amino acids. The CDR3 loop reads CASGLAGTNEQYF. The CDR3 DNA reads TGTGCCAGCGGACTAGCGGGAACAAACGAGCAGTACTTC.

This clonotype was found a few times. The chain joins TRBV2 to TRBJ1-5, with D tentatively TRBD1 (5 bases). V lost 5 bases and J 0 bases, leaving 11 bases between the germline ends. This CDR3 has 15 amino acids. The V gene's germline CDR1 is SNHLY and CDR2 FYNNEI. For the CDR3, the DNA is TGTGCCAGCAGTCGACAGATATATAGCAATCAGCCCCAGCATTTT. This sequence encodes CASSRQIYSNQPQHF.

Only a few counts were recorded for this clonotype. V is TRBV29-1 and J is TRBJ1-1; no reliable D call. The germline V gene encodes CDR1 SQVTM and CDR2 ANQGSEA. The V end lost 4 bases, the J end lost 2 bases, and 11 bases lay between the germline ends. The CDR3 covers 13 residues. The CDR3: CSVVYALNTEAFF. CDR3 bases: TGCAGCGTTGTATATGCCCTTAACACTGAAGCTTTCTTT. The variable domain in full, with the rest retrieved from reference TRBV29-1 and TRBJ1-1, is SAVISQKPSRDICQRGTSLTIQCQVDSQVTMMFWYRQQPGQSLTLIATANQGSEATYESGFVIDKFPISRPNLTFSTLTVSNMSPEDSSIYLCSVVYALNTEAFFGQGTRLTVV.

This chain uses TRBV6-2 or TRBV6-3 with TRBJ2-5; no clear D gene. The V gene lost 6 bases and the J gene lost 6 bases, with 14 bases spanning the gap. Per germline, CDR1 MNHEY and CDR2 SVGEGT. The CDR3 is made up of 13 amino acids. The CDR3 sequence is CASRAGGVQTQYF. The CDR3 nucleotides read TGTGCCAGCAGGGCAGGTGGAGTGCAGACCCAGTACTTC.

This chain links TRBV14 with TRBJ2-7; no clear D gene. Germline lookup yields CDR1 SGHDN and CDR2 FVKESK. The CDR3 runs to 13 residues. The V end was cut by 5 bases, the J end by 0 bases, with 8 bases between. CDR3 coding DNA: TGTGCCAGCAGCATGCCCTCCTCCTACGAGCAGTACTTC. It yields the protein CASSMPSSYEQYF.

This clonotype has a handful of counts. In DNA, the CDR3 is TGTGCCAGCAGCTTAGGCTGGAACACCGGGGAGCTGTTTTTT. Its protein is CASSLGWNTGELFF. V gene TRBV7-9 combines with J gene TRBJ2-2; the D is unclear. The length of the CDR3 is 14 residues. Germline CDR1 SEHNR, CDR2 FQNEAQ (reference sequence). The V end lost 1 base, the J end lost 1 base, and 4 bases lay between the germline ends. The variable domain in full, completed from reference TRBV7-9 and TRBJ2-2, reads DTGVSQNPRHKITKRGQNVTFRCDPISEHNRLYWYRQTLGQGPEFLTYFQNEAQLEKSRLLSDRFSAERPKGSFSTLEIQRTEQGDSAMYLCASSLGWNTGELFFGEGSRLTVL.

This clonotype was detected ten times or more. The chain combines TRBV18 with TRBJ1-1; no clear D. The CDR3 is 11 residues long. The V end was cut by 8 bases, the J end by 3 bases, with 7 bases between. CDR1 is KGHSH, CDR2 LQKENI, per germline. Written as DNA, the CDR3 is TGTGCCAGCAGTTTGTACACTGAAGCTTTCTTT. This codes for CASSLYTEAFF. Based on the CDR3 plus reference TRBV18 and TRBJ1-1, the full variable domain is NAGVMQNPRHLVRRRGQEARLRCSPMKGHSHVYWYRQLPEEGLKFMVYLQKENIIDESGMPKERFSAEFPKEGPSILRIQQVVRGDSAAYFCASSLYTEAFFGQGTRLTVV.

This clonotype was detected many times. The rearrangement links TRBV2 to TRBJ1-1, with D perhaps TRBD1 (6 bases). The CDR3 is 13 amino acids. CDR1 and CDR2 (germline): SNHLY, FYNNEI. V was cut by 6 bases and J by 4 bases, with 12 bases left in between. DNA for the CDR3: TGTGCCAGCAGCGGTACAGGGTTCACTGAAGCTTTCTTT. Its translation is CASSGTGFTEAFF.

Of note for this clonotype: A much larger clone is a single base away; this may be a read error. V usage is TRBV20-1 and J usage is TRBJ2-1; perhaps D is TRBD1 or TRBD2 (5 bases each). From germline, CDR1 is DFQATT and CDR2 SNEGSKA (reference sequence). This CDR3 spans 15 amino acids. V lost 2 bases to trimming and J lost 2 bases, with 13 bases between them. CDR3 loop: CSARNIGTPYNEQFF. For the CDR3, the DNA is TGCAGTGCTAGAAACATAGGGACCCCCTACAATGAGCAGTTCTTC.

This clonotype was detected many times. The V gene is TRBV7-2, the J gene TRBJ2-3; no clear D gene. Per germline, CDR1 SGHTA and CDR2 FQGNSA. V gave up 7 bases and J gave up 7 bases, with 9 bases separating them. The CDR3 loop spans 11 amino acids. The CDR3 here is CASTQEYTQYF. For the CDR3, the DNA is TGTGCCAGCACCCAGGAGTATACGCAGTATTTT.

This clonotype was observed a handful of times. The rearrangement joins TRBV20-1 to TRBJ2-3; tentative D call: TRBD1 (7 bases). Germline values: CDR1 DFQATT, CDR2 SNEGSKA (reference sequence). Between the trimmed V and J ends, which lost 3 bases and 3 bases, there was a span of 19 bases. There are 16 residues in the CDR3. The CDR3 loop is CSASGSAGQWTDTQYF. CDR3 nucleotides: TGCAGTGCTAGTGGGTCGGCGGGACAGTGGACAGATACGCAGTATTTT.

This clonotype was seen at least ten times. The V call is TRBV15, the J call TRBJ1-5; no clear D. From germline, CDR1 is LNHNV and CDR2 YYDKDF (reference sequence). Deletions cut 0 bases from V and 6 bases from J, with 12 bases between. This CDR3 is 15 amino acids long. The CDR3 loop is CATSRDTGSSQPQHF. The CDR3 DNA reads as TGTGCCACCAGCAGAGATACGGGGTCGTCTCAGCCCCAGCATTTT.

The V and J genes are TRBV24-1 and TRBJ2-5, with TRBD1 matching over 7 bases. Trimming took 2 bases from V and 2 from J; bases not matched to a gene: 7. CDR1 is KGHDR, CDR2 SFDVKD, per germline. The CDR3 contains 16 residues. CDR3 residues: CATSDYHRGGQETQYF. The CDR3 bases are TGTGCCACCAGTGATTATCACAGGGGCGGACAAGAGACCCAGTACTTC.